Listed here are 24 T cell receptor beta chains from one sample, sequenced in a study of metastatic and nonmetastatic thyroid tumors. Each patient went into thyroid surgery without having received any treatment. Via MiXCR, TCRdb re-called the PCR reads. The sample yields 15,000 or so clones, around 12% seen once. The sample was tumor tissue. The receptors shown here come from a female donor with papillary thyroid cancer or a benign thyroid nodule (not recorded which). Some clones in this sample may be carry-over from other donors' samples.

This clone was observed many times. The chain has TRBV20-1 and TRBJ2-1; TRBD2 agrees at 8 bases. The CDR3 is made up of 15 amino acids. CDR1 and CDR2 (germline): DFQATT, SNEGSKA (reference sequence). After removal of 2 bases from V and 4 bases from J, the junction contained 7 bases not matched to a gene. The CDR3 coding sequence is TGCAGTGCTAGACCCCTGACGGGAGGGTACAATGAGCAGTTCTTC. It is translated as CSARPLTGGYNEQFF.

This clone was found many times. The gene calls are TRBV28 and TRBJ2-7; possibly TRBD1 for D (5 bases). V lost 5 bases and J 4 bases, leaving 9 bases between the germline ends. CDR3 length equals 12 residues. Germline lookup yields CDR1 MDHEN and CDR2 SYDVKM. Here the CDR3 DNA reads TGTGCCAGCAGTGAGACAGATTACGAGCAGTACTTC. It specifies CASSETDYEQYF.

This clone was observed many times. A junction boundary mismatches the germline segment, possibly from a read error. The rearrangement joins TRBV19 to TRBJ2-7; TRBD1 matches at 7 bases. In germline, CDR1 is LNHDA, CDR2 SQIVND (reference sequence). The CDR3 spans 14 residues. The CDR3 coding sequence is TGTGTCAGTAGACTCAGGGGGAGCTCCTACGAGCAGTACTTC. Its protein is CVSRLRGSSYEQYF.

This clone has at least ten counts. The CDR3, as DNA: TGTGCCAGCAGTTACTCGAACCCAGGGAAGGCTCCAGATACGCAGTATTTT. Amino acids: CASSYSNPGKAPDTQYF. The gene calls are TRBV6-6 and TRBJ2-3; perhaps TRBD1 as D (5 bases). The CDR3 totals 17 residues. The V end was cut by 0 bases, the J end by 4 bases, with 17 bases between. Germline assignment: CDR1 MNHNY and CDR2 SVGAGI (reference sequence).

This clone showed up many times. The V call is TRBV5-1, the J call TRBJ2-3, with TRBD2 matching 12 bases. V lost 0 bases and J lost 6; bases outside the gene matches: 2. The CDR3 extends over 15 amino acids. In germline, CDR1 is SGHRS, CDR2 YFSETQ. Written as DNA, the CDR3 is TGCGCCAGCAGCTTGGGTCTAGCGGGAGGGGATACGCAGTATTTT. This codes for CASSLGLAGGDTQYF. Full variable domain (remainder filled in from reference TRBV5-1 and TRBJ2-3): KAGVTQTPRYLIKTRGQQVTLSCSPISGHRSVSWYQQTPGQGLQFLFEYFSETQRNKGNFPGRFSGRQFSNSRSEMNVSTLELGDSALYLCASSLGLAGGDTQYFGPGTRLTVL.

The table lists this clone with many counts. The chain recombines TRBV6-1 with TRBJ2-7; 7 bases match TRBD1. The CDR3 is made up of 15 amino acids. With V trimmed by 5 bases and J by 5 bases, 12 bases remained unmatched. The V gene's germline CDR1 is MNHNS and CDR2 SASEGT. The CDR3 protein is CASSSLTGKVDEQYF. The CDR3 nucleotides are TGTGCCAGCAGTTCCCTGACAGGGAAGGTCGACGAGCAGTACTTC.

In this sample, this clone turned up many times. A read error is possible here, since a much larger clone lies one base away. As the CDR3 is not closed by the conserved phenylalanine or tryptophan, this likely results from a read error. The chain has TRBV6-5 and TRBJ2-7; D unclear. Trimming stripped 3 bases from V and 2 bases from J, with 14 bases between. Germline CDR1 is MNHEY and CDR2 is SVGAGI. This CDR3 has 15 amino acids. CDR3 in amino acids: CASSYRATLAYEQYL. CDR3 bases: TGTGCCAGCAGTTATAGGGCTACGCTCGCCTACGAGCAGTACCTC.

The CDR3 bases are TGTGCCAGCAGTTGGACCCTGAACACTGAAGCTTTCTTT. This sequence encodes CASSWTLNTEAFF. The V call is TRBV12-3 or TRBV12-4, the J call TRBJ1-1; no definite D call. The CDR3 is 13 residues long. V dropped 4 bases and J dropped 0 bases, with 6 bases sitting between them.

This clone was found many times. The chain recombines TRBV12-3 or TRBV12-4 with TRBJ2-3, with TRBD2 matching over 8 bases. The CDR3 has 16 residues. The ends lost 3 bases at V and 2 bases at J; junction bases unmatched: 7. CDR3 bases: TGTGCCAGCAGTTTGGTAGCGGGACCCGACACAGATACGCAGTATTTT. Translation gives CASSLVAGPDTDTQYF.

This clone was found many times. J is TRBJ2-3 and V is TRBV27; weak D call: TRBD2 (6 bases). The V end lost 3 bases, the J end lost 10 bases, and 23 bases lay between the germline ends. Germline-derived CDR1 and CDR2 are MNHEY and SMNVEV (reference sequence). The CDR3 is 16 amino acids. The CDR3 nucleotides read TGTGCCAGCAGTTTGGGCGGGGCGCGTATGCGGGTGGCGCAGTATTTT. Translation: CASSLGGARMRVAQYF.

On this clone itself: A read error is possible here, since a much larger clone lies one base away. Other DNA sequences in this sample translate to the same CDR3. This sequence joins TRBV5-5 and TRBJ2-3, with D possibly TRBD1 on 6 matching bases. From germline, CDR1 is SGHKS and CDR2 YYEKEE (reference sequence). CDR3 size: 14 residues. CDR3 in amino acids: CASTLGHSTDTQYF. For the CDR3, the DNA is TGTGCCAGCACTTTGGGACATAGCACAGATACACAGTATTTT.

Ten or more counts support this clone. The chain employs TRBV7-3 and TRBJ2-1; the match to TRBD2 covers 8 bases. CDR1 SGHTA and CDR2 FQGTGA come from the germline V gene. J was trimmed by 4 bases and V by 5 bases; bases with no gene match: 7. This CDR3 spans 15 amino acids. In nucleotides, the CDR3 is TGTGCCAGCAGCCCGCGAACTAGCGGATACAATGAGCAGTTCTTC. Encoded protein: CASSPRTSGYNEQFF.

The CDR3 DNA is TGCGCCAGCAGCTTGGGGGCGCGGAATTCTGGAAACACCATATATTTT. As protein: CASSLGARNSGNTIYF. The V gene is TRBV5-1, the J gene TRBJ1-3; no clear D. This CDR3 contains 16 residues. Germline CDR1 is SGHRS and CDR2 is YFSETQ. V gave up 0 bases and J gave up 1 base, with 11 bases separating them.

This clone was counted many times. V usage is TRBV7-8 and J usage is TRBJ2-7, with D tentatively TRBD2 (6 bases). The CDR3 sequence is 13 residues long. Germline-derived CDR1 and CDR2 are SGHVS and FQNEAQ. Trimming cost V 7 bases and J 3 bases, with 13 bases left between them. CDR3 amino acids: CASTPTGVYEQYF. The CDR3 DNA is TGTGCCAGCACCCCGACGGGAGTCTACGAGCAGTACTTC.

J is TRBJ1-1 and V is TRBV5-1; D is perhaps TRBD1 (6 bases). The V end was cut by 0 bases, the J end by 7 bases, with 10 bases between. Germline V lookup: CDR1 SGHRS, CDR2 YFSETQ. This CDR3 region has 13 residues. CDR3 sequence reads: CASSLDRALEAFF. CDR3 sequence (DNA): TGCGCCAGCAGCTTGGACAGGGCTCTTGAAGCTTTCTTT.

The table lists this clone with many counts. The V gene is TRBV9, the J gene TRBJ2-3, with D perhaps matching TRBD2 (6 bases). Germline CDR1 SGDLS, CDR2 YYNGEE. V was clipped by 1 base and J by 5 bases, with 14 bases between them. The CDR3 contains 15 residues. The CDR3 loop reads CASSVIGGAGDTQYF. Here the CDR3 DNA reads TGTGCCAGCAGCGTAATTGGAGGGGCTGGAGATACGCAGTATTTT.

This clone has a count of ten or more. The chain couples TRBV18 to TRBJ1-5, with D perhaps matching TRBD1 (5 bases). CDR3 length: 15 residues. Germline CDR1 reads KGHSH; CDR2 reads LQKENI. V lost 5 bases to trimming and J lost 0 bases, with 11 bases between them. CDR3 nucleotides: TGTGCCAGCTCAGGGGCAGGGAATAGCAATCAGCCCCAGCATTTT. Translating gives CASSGAGNSNQPQHF. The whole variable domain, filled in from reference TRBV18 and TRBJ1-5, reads NAGVMQNPRHLVRRRGQEARLRCSPMKGHSHVYWYRQLPEEGLKFMVYLQKENIIDESGMPKERFSAEFPKEGPSILRIQQVVRGDSAAYFCASSGAGNSNQPQHFGDGTRLSIL.

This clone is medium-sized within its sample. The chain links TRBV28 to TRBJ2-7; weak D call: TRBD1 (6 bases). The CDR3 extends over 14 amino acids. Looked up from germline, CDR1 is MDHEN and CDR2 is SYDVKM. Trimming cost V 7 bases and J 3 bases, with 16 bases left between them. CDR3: CASTRVGAHYEQYF. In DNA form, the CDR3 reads TGTGCCAGCACCCGGGTGGGGGCACACTACGAGCAGTACTTC.

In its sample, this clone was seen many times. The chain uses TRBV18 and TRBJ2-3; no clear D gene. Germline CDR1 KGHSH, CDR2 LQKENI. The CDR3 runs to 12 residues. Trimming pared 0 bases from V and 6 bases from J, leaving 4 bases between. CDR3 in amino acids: CASSPPRDTQYF. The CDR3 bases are TGTGCCAGCTCACCACCCCGGGATACGCAGTATTTT.

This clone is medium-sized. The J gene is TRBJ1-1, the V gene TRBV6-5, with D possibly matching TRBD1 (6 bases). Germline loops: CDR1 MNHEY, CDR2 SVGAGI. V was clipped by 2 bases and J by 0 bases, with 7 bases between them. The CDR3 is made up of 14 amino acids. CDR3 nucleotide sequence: TGTGCCAGCAGTTACCCAGGGGTGAACACTGAAGCTTTCTTT. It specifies CASSYPGVNTEAFF.

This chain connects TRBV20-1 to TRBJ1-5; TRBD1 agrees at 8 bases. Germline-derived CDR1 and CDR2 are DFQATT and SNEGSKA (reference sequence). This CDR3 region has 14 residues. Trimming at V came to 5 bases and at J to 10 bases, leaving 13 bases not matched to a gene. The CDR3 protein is CSAATGDPVEPQHF. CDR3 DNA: TGCAGTGCTGCGACAGGGGACCCTGTAGAACCCCAGCATTTT.

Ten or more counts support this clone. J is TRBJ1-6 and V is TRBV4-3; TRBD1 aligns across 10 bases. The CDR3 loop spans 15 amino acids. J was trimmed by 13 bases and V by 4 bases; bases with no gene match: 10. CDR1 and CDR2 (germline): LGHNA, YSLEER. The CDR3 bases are TGCGCCAGCAGCCGGGGGGTGACAGGGGGCTCGCCCCTCCACTTT. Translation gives CASSRGVTGGSPLHF.

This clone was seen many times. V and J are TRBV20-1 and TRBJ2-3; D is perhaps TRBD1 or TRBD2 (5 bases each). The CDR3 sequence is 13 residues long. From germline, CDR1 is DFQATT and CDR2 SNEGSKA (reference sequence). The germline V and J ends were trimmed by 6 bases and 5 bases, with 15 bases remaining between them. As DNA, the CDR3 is TGCAGTGCAGGAGGTGACAGCGGAGATACGCAGTATTTT. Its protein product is CSAGGDSGDTQYF.

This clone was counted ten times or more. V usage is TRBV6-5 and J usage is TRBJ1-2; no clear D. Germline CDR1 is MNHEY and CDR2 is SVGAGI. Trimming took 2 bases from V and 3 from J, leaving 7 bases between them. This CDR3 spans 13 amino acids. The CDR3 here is CASSYGRDYGYTF. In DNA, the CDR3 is TGTGCCAGCAGTTACGGCCGGGACTATGGCTACACCTTC.